This T cell receptor (beta chain) comes out of a study of blood T cell repertoires in COVID-19. Overall study: From the United States, Italy and Spain came samples of acute and convalescent COVID-19. The analysed material was cDNA or gDNA that came from T cells, B-cell-depleted T cells, or PBMCs.

Per the authors' pipeline: Reference gene primer amplification gave estimated nucleated cell counts. TCRdb's copy holds only in-frame clones and misses some; the assay was immunoSEQ multiplex PCR. The D gene and trimming were derived from the DNA, and the V and J assignments and clone size from that table. The data show more than 85,000 clones, 70% to 90% seen once. This clone was seen more than once but under ten times. Germline loops: CDR1 SEHNR, CDR2 FQNEAQ (reference sequence). V dropped 5 bases and J dropped 3; count of bases not matched to a gene: 6. The CDR3 is made up of 14 amino acids. The rearrangement joins TRBV7-9 to TRBJ2-7, with 8 bases matching TRBD1. The sample comprised peripheral blood. This TCR was recovered from a woman aged 55-69 years with acute or convalescent COVID-19. CDR3 nucleotide sequence: TGTGCCAGCAGCACCGGGACAGGAAGCTACGAGCAGTACTTC. This sequence encodes CASSTGTGSYEQYF.